A selection of T cell receptor beta chains follows, all from one sample in a study of memory CD4+ T cells and cytomegalovirus serostatus. Profiling relied on immunoSEQ multiplex PCR, and the TCRdb table lists in-frame clones only, not all of them. The table includes tens of thousands of clones, roughly 80% detected once. Sequenced material: memory CD4+ T cells from blood. The origin of the receptors is an adult in good health and CMV-seronegative. CDR3s include the opening cysteine and the closing phenylalanine or tryptophan. The D gene is left open where the match is weak. The size entry is marked missing in some rows and otherwise reads once, few, many or a size class.

V gene	D gene	clone size	J gene	CDR3 protein
TRBV19	TRBD1	NA	TRBJ1-1	CASRTGTGVVTEAFF
TRBV9	NA	NA	TRBJ1-2	CASSVADPGSYGYTF
TRBV6-6	NA	NA	TRBJ1-3	CASSPGESSGNTIYF
TRBV7-2	TRBD2	NA	TRBJ2-5	CASSLALAGSQETQYF
TRBV9	TRBD2	once	TRBJ2-1	CASSVGIGRTSGTYTTYNEQFF
TRBV29-1	NA	few	TRBJ1-3	CSVDSGNTIYF
TRBV5-1	NA	NA	TRBJ1-1	CASSSTESWTTEAFF
TRBV6-5	TRBD1	NA	TRBJ1-5	CASSETGGLTQHF
TRBV5-5	NA	NA	TRBJ2-2	CASSWGTSNTGELFF
TRBV7-2	NA	NA	TRBJ2-7	CASSLEPLYEQYF
TRBV5-1	NA	once	TRBJ2-5	CASSDIQETQYF
TRBV5-5	NA	NA	TRBJ2-2	CASSLRVEGAGELFF
TRBV6-1	NA	NA	TRBJ2-7	CASQTGTLTYEQYF
TRBV18	NA	NA	TRBJ1-3	CASSPSQSLSGNTIYF
TRBV6-5	TRBD1	once	TRBJ1-1	CASSSLTGVPAFF
TRBV19	TRBD1	once	TRBJ1-1	CASSKTGHIKQAEAFF
TRBV28	NA	NA	TRBJ1-1	CAARGRTTEAFF
TRBV7-2	TRBD1	once	TRBJ2-1	CASSRRQRGTGLNEQFF
TRBV7-3	NA	NA	TRBJ2-1	CASSLSTGRNEQFF
TRBV10-3	NA	NA	TRBJ1-2	CAISENSGKSYYGYTF
TRBV2	NA	NA	TRBJ2-2	CASMNQGKVTGELFF
TRBV2	NA	NA	TRBJ1-1	CASSEAWYTEAFF